This TCR beta chain was captured in a study of cytomegalovirus exposure and HLA in healthy donors. Healthy bone marrow donors supplied every sample. PCR used 60 Vbeta primers and 13 Jbeta primers. Sequencing used immunoSEQ multiplex PCR; TCRdb keeps in-frame clones, though not all of them. Altogether some 180,000 clones are present, around three quarters being singletons, with the ten largest covering approximately 2%. The sequence derives from a woman in her twenties or thirties in good health and CMV-seronegative. The sample was PBMCs.

CDR3 in amino acids: CATSNRQGFTDTQYF. The CDR3 DNA is TGTGCCACCAGCAACCGACAGGGATTCACAGATACGCAGTATTTT. This chain connects TRBV15 to TRBJ2-3; 7 bases agree with TRBD1. V shed 4 bases, J shed 2 bases, and the junction held 6 bases outside the gene matches. Germline V gene data show CDR1 as LNHNV and CDR2 as YYDKDF (reference sequence). CDR3 length equals 15 residues.